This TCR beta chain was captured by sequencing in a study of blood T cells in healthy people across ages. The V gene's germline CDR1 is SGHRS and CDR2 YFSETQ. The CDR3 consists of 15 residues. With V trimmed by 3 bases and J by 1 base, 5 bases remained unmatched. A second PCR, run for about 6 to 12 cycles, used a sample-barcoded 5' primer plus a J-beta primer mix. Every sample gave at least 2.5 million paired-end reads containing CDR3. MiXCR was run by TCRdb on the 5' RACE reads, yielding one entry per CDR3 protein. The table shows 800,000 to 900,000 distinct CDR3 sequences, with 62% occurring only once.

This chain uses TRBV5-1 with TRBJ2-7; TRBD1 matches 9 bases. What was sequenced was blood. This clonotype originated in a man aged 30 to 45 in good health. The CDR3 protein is CASSWDRAPSYEQYF. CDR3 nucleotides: TGCGCCAGCAGCTGGGACAGGGCACCGTCCTACGAGCAGTACTTC. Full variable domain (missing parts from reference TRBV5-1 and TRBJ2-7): KAGVTQTPRYLIKTRGQQVTLSCSPISGHRSVSWYQQTPGQGLQFLFEYFSETQRNKGNFPGRFSGRQFSNSRSEMNVSTLELGDSALYLCASSWDRAPSYEQYFGPGTRLTVT.